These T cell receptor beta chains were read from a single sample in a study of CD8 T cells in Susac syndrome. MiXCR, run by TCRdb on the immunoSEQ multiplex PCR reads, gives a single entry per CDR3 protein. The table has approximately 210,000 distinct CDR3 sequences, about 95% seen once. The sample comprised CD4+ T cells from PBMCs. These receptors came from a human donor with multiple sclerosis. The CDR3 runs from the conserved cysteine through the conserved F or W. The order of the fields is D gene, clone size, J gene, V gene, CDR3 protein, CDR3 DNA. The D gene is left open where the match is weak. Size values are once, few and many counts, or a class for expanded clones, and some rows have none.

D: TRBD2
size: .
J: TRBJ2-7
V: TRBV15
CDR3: CATSASGRAYEQYF
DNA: TGTGCCACCAGTGCTAGCGGGAGGGCCTACGAGCAGTACTTC

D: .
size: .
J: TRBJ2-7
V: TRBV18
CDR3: CASSPSDGAYEQYF
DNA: TGTGCCAGCTCACCTTCGGACGGAGCCTACGAGCAGTACTTC

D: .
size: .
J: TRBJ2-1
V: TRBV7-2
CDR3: CASSLGFSYNEQFF
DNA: TGTGCCAGCAGCTTGGGGTTTTCCTACAATGAGCAGTTCTTC

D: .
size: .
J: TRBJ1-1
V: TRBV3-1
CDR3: CASSHLGLEAFF
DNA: TGTGCCAGCAGCCACCTGGGACTAGAAGCTTTCTTT

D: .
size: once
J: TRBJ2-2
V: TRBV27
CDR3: CASSLRTTGELFF
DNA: TGTGCCAGCAGTCTTCGGACAACCGGGGAGCTGTTTTTT

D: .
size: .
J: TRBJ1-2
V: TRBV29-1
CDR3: CSVALGGGYTF
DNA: TGCAGCGTTGCTCTGGGGGGTGGCTACACCTTC

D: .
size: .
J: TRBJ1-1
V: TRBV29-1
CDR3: CSVDIQPEAFF
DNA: TGCAGCGTTGATATCCAGCCTGAAGCTTTCTTT

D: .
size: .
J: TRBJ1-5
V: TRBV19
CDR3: CASSIAADQPQHF
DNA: TGTGCCAGTAGTATCGCAGCCGATCAGCCCCAGCATTTT

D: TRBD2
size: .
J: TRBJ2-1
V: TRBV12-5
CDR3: CASGLVHSSGSLNEQFF
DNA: TGTGCTAGTGGTTTGGTACACAGTAGCGGGAGCCTCAATGAGCAGTTCTTC

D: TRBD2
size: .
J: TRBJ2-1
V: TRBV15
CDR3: CATSPVRTSGYNEQFF
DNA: TGTGCCACCAGTCCTGTACGGACTAGCGGATACAATGAGCAGTTCTTC

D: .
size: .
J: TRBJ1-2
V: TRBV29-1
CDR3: CSVEERPDYTF
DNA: TGCAGCGTTGAAGAAAGGCCAGACTACACCTTC